This T cell receptor beta chain comes out of a study of technical replicates of blood from a few donors. The method was immunoSEQ multiplex PCR; TCRdb's version includes in-frame clones alone and lacks a portion of them. Found here are some 77,000 clones, around 92% of them singletons; the top ten hold 0.37%. J lost 2 bases, V lost 6 bases, and 6 bases had no gene match. This CDR3 spans 15 amino acids. CDR1 and CDR2 (germline): MDHEN, SYDVKM. The origin of this receptor is a human donor in good health. This chain connects TRBV28 to TRBJ2-2; TRBD2 matches at 7 bases. The specimen sequenced was T cells isolated from PBMCs. CDR3: CASRPGLGNTGELFF. CDR3 DNA: TGTGCCAGCAGGCCAGGACTAGGAAACACCGGGGAGCTGTTTTTT. The whole variable domain, remainder taken from reference TRBV28 and TRBJ2-2, is DVKVTQSSRYLVKRTGEKVFLECVQDMDHENMFWYRQDPGLGLRLIYFSYDVKMKEKGDIPEGYSVSREKKERFSLILESASTNQTSMYLCASRPGLGNTGELFFGEGSRLTVL.